This T cell receptor (beta chain) was identified during a study of response to subunit inactivated influenza vaccine. Study-level results: Authors suggested seasonal influenza vaccinations each recruit few new T cells.

This clonotype was found many times. Its antigen is not identified. Germline V CDR1 and CDR2: SGHRS, YFSETQ. V dropped 3 bases and J dropped 5; count of bases not matched to a gene: 3. This CDR3 spans 13 amino acids. TCRdb analysed the RT-PCR reads with MiXCR anew, one entry per CDR3 protein. The sample shows hundreds of thousands of distinct CDR3 sequences, 7.6% of them seen only once. This chain links TRBV5-1 with TRBJ2-5, with 8 bases lining up with TRBD1. The source was PBMCs from blood, collected less than 30 months after vaccination. The sequence derives from a man between 50 and 70 years old who received an inactivated influenza vaccine. CDR3 coding DNA: TGCGCCAGCAGCTCGACAGGGGTGGAGACCCAGTACTTC. Protein product: CASSSTGVETQYF.